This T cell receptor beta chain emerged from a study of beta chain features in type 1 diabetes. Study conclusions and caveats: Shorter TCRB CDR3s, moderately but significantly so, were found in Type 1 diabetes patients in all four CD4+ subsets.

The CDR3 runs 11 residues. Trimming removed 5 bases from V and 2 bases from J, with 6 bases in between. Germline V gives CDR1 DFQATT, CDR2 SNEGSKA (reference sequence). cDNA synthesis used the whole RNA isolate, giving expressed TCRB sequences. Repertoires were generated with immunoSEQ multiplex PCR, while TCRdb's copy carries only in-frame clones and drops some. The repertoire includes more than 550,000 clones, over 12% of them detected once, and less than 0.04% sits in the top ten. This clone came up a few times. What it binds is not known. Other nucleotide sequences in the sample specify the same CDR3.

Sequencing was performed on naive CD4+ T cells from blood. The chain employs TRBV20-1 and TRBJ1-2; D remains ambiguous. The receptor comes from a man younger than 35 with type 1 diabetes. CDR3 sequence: CSASSNYGYTF. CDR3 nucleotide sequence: TGCAGTGCTTCTTCGAACTATGGCTACACCTTC.